The source of this T cell receptor beta chain is a study of shared clonotypes between healthy human individuals. Study-level information: Sampling drew on donors who were a couple of women and a few men aged 18 to 49. Study outcomes and limitations: Rarefaction analysis demonstrated incomplete sorted-subset sequencing notwithstanding large depth.

Concerning this clone: Its target is not known.

Positive CCR7 selection of CD45RO-negative cells yielded the naive CD8 cells, and terminally differentiated effector memory CD45RA+ cells were excluded. The CDR3 runs 16 residues. Germline V CDR1 and CDR2: LNHDA, SQIVND (reference sequence). Trimming removed 3 bases from V and 5 bases from J; junction bases left unmatched: 6. Deep-level settings were used for running the assay. For every subset, genomic DNA was evenly distributed across several immunoSEQ plates. TCRdb keeps only in-frame clones here, not all; method: immunoSEQ multiplex PCR. Altogether about 2.1 million clones are present, around 93% being singletons, with the ten largest covering around 1.7%.

Sequences were obtained from naive CD8+ T cells from PBMCs. The V call is TRBV19, the J call TRBJ2-5; 13 nucleotides align to TRBD2. The origin of this receptor is a man aged 18 to 29 in good health. Some clones in this sample may be carry-over from other donors' samples. The CDR3, as DNA: TGTGCCAGTAGTATTGGACTAGCGGGAGACATGGAGACCCAGTACTTC. It specifies CASSIGLAGDMETQYF. The complete variable domain, with remaining parts taken from reference TRBV19 and TRBJ2-5, reads DGGITQSPKYLFRKEGQNVTLSCEQNLNHDAMYWYRQDPGQGLRLIYYSQIVNDFQKGDIAEGYSVSREKKESFPLTVTSAQKNPTAFYLCASSIGLAGDMETQYFGPGTRLLVL.